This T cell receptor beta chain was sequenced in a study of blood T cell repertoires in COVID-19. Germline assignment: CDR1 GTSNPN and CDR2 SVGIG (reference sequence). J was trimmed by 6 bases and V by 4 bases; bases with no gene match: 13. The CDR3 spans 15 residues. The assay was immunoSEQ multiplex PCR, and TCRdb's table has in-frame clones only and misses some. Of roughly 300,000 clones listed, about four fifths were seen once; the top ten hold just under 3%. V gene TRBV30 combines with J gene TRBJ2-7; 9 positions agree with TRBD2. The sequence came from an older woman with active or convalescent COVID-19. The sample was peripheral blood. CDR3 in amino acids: CAWKDPSGEGSEQYF. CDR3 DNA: TGTGCCTGGAAGGACCCTAGCGGGGAGGGGAGCGAGCAGTACTTC.